Sequencing of this T cell receptor (beta chain) was carried out in a study of Graves' ophthalmopathy and Graves' hyperthyroidism. The source of the PBMCs was less than 12 ml of fresh peripheral blood. Amplified material comprised TCR beta CDR3 regions derived from RNA transcripts. The first-round RT-PCR employed HTBI primers together with the Qiagen OneStep RT-PCR kit. A multiplex PCR was then performed as the second round. TCRdb analysed the multiplex PCR reads with MiXCR anew, one entry per CDR3 protein. The table shows about 620,000 distinct CDR3 sequences, with 20% to 25% occurring only once. The table lists this clonotype with a few counts. The CDR3 runs 15 residues. The V gene lost 1 base and the J gene lost 7 bases, with 16 bases spanning the gap. The germline gives CDR1 MNHNS, CDR2 SASEGT.

The source of this sequence is a woman under 30 with stable Graves' hyperthyroidism. Some clones in this sample may be carry-over from other donors' samples. This sequence joins TRBV6-1 and TRBJ1-2, with D unclear. The sequenced sample consisted of peripheral blood. This CDR3 is CASSEEGIVLSGYTF. As DNA, the CDR3 is TGTGCCAGCAGTGAAGAAGGTATTGTCCTCAGTGGCTACACCTTC.